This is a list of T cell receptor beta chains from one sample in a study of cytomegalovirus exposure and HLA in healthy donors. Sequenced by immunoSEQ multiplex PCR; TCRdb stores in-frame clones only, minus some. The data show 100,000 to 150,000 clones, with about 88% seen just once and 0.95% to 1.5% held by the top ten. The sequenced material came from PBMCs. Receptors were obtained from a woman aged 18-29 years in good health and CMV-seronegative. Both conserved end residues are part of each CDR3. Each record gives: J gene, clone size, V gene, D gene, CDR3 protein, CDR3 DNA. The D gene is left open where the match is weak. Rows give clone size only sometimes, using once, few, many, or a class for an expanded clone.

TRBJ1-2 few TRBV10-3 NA CAISEGGREGYTF TGTGCCATCAGTGAGGGTGGAAGGGAGGGCTACACCTTC
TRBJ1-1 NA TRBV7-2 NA CASSLAGGAFF TGTGCCAGCAGCTTAGCCGGAGGCGCTTTCTTT
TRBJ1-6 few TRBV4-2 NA CASSQEQRNSPLHF TGTGCCAGCAGCCAAGAACAGAGAAATTCACCCCTCCACTTT
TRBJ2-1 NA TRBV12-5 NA CASVLGSSYNEQFF TGTGCTAGTGTCCTAGGGAGCTCCTACAATGAGCAGTTCTTC
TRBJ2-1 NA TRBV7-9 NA CASSLVGSRGEQFF TGTGCCAGCAGCTTAGTGGGGTCTCGGGGTGAGCAGTTCTTC
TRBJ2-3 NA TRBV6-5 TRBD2 CASGGGNTQYF TGTGCCAGCGGCGGGGGGAATACGCAGTATTTT
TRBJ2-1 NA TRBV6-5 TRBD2 CASLPLAGDNEQFF TGTGCCAGCCTACCCTTGGCGGGGGACAATGAGCAGTTCTTC
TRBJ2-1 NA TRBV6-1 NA CASILGGSSWSEQFF TGTGCCAGCATTCTGGGCGGGTCGTCTTGGAGTGAGCAGTTCTTC
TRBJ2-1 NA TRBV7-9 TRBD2 CASRPRGGDNEQFF TGTGCCAGCAGGCCCCGCGGGGGGGACAATGAGCAGTTCTTC
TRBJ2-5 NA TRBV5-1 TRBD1 CASSGQGQETQYF TGCGCCAGCAGCGGACAGGGGCAAGAGACCCAGTACTTC
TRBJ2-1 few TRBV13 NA CASSTLFSYNEQFF TGTGCCAGCAGCACTTTGTTCTCCTACAATGAGCAGTTCTTC
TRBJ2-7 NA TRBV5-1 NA CASRPVASSSYEQYF TGCGCCAGCAGGCCGGTCGCTTCTTCTTCCTACGAGCAGTACTTC
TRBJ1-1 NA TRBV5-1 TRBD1 CASSRGQGNTEAFF TGCGCCAGCAGCCGGGGACAGGGGAACACTGAAGCTTTCTTT
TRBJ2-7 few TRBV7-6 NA CASSPVHGSYEQYF TGTGCCAGCAGCCCAGTCCACGGGTCCTACGAGCAGTACTTC
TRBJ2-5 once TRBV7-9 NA CASSFGQGIGETQYF TGTGCCAGCAGCTTCGGGCAGGGTATCGGGGAGACCCAGTACTTC
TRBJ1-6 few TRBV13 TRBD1 CASSLRDRAYNSPLHF TGTGCCAGCAGCCTCCGGGACAGGGCCTATAATTCACCCCTCCACTTT
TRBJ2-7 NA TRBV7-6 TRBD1 CASSSRDRASNEQYF TGTGCCAGCAGCTCCCGGGACAGGGCCTCCAACGAGCAGTACTTC
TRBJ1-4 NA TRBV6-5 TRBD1 CARSYSGGVGEKLFF TGTGCCCGCAGTTACTCAGGGGGGGTGGGGGAAAAACTGTTTTTT
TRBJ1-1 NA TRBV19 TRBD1 CATSQGGLKAFF TGTGCCACTTCACAGGGGGGACTAAAGGCTTTCTTT
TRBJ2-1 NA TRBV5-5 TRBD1 CASSPRPGTGGNEQFF TGTGCCAGCAGCCCTCGTCCCGGGACAGGGGGCAATGAGCAGTTCTTC
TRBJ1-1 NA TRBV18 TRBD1 CASLPPGQKNTEAFF TGTGCCAGCTTACCCCCGGGACAGAAGAACACTGAAGCTTTCTTT
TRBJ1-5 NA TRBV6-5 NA CASRRGDNQPQHF TGTGCCAGCAGACGGGGTGATAATCAGCCCCAGCATTTT
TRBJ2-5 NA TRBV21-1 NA CASSEPTTGTGGWETQYF TGTGCCAGCAGCGAACCAACCACCGGGACAGGGGGCTGGGAGACCCAGTACTTC
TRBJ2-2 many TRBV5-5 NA CASSLVPDTGELFF TGTGCCAGCAGCTTGGTTCCGGACACCGGGGAGCTGTTTTTT
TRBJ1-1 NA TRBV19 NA CASTPRETRAGTEAFF TGTGCCAGTACCCCCCGGGAAACCAGGGCGGGGACTGAAGCTTTCTTT
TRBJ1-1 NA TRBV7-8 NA CASSLEGQIGGAFF TGTGCCAGCAGCTTAGAGGGACAAATAGGCGGGGCTTTCTTT
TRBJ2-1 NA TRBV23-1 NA CASSHEVGPYNEQFF TGCGCCAGCAGTCATGAGGTGGGGCCCTACAATGAGCAGTTCTTC
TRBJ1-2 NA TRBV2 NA CASSSDRTGGYTF TGTGCCAGCAGTTCCGACAGGACGGGAGGCTACACCTTC
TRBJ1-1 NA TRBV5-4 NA CASSPPGARYTEAFF TGTGCCAGCAGCCCTCCAGGGGCCAGGTACACTGAAGCTTTCTTT
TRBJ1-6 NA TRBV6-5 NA CASTFTVSYNSPLHF TGTGCCAGCACCTTTACGGTCTCCTATAATTCACCCCTCCACTTT
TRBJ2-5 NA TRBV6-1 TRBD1 CASKTGWFEETQYF TGTGCCAGTAAGACAGGGTGGTTTGAAGAGACCCAGTACTTC
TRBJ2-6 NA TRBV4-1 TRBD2 CASSQILAGGSGANVLTF TGCGCCAGCAGCCAAATCCTAGCGGGGGGCTCTGGGGCCAACGTCCTGACTTTC
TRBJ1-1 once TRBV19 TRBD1 CASSDRTGNTEAFF TGTGCCAGTAGCGATAGGACAGGGAACACTGAAGCTTTCTTT
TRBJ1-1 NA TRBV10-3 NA CAISRTGSEAFF TGTGCCATCAGTAGGACTGGATCTGAAGCTTTCTTT
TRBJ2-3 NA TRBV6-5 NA CASRARPISTDTQYF TGTGCCAGCAGAGCACGTCCCATCAGCACAGATACGCAGTATTTT
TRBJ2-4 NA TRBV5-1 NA CASSFGQGGLGGNIQYF TGCGCCAGCAGCTTTGGTCAGGGAGGTCTAGGCGGGAACATTCAGTACTTC
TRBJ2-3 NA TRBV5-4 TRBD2 CASSLAQASGAGGTQYF TGTGCCAGCAGCTTGGCTCAAGCTAGCGGGGCCGGGGGTACGCAGTATTTT
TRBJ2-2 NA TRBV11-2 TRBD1 CASSHGGTGVTGELFF TGTGCCAGCAGCCACGGCGGGACAGGGGTCACCGGGGAGCTGTTTTTT
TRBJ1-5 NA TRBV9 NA CASSVGHPFGRIGNQPQHF TGTGCCAGCAGCGTAGGGCACCCATTTGGCAGGATCGGCAATCAGCCCCAGCATTTT
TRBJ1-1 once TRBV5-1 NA CASTQLVSSNTEAFF TGCGCCAGCACCCAATTGGTTAGCTCGAACACTGAAGCTTTCTTT
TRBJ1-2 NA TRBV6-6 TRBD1 CASTIPQDRVNGYTF TGTGCCAGCACCATACCCCAGGACAGGGTAAATGGCTACACCTTC
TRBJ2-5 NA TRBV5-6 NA CASSFSGQETQYF TGTGCCAGCAGCTTTTCAGGGCAAGAGACCCAGTACTTC